This record looks at one T cell receptor (beta chain) sequence and its context. Its antigen is not known. This CDR3 comprises 14 residues. The trim removed 3 bases at V and 5 bases at J, leaving 5 bases unmatched. CDR1 and CDR2 (germline): SEHNR, FQNEAQ (reference sequence). Only in-frame clones appear in the TCRdb table, and some are missing; sequencing was by immunoSEQ multiplex PCR. Of some 72,000 clones listed, 90% to 97% are singletons. The data originate from a study of cytomegalovirus exposure and HLA in healthy donors. Overall study: It was reported in a later analysis that the approximately 120 validation repertoires used the same platform as the 500 to 700 first-cohort repertoires. Study conclusions and caveats: A list of approximately 160 TCR beta chains associated with cytomegalovirus was given.

The source material was PBMCs. The sequence was collected from a man aged 18 to 29 in good health and CMV-seropositive. The genes are TRBV7-9 and TRBJ2-5, with TRBD2 identical over 8 bases. The CDR3 sequence: CASSFTSGRETQYF. The CDR3, as DNA: TGTGCCAGCAGCTTCACTAGCGGAAGGGAGACCCAGTACTTC.